This T cell receptor beta chain was recorded in a study of T cells in Graves' hyperthyroidism and ophthalmopathy. V shed 8 bases, J shed 4 bases, and the junction held 8 bases outside the gene matches. This CDR3 contains 14 residues. This clonotype was seen repeatedly, ten times or more. Authors of the study amplified TCR beta CDR3 regions from RNA transcripts. Initially, a first-round RT-PCR of the TCR CDR3 employed the HTBI primer set. In TCRdb, the multiplex PCR reads were re-called with MiXCR into one record per CDR3 protein. The sample lists 30,000 to 40,000 distinct CDR3 sequences, just under 50% occurring once. This blood was taken when hyperthyroidism was first diagnosed, before any ophthalmopathy symptoms existed.

Sequenced material: blood. This receptor was taken from a woman between 50 and 59 years old with Graves' hyperthyroidism that later progressed to Graves' ophthalmopathy. The chain joins TRBV12-3 or TRBV12-4 to TRBJ2-7, with TRBD1 matching over 10 bases. The CDR3 region has the DNA TGTGCCAGCGACCCCCGGGACAGGGGATACGAGCAGTACTTC. Amino acids: CASDPRDRGYEQYF.